Each of the 14 T cell receptor beta chains below was sequenced from the same sample in a study of T cell repertoires in cytomegalovirus infection. TCRdb re-analysed the reads in MiXCR, keeping a single row per CDR3 protein. The data contain hundreds of thousands of distinct CDR3 sequences, around 9.6% of them seen just once; the ten biggest clones take up approximately 2.4%. Input material: PBMCs. These receptors were obtained from a human donor in good health (CMV status not recorded). Some clones in this sample may be carry-over from other donors' samples.

Concerning this clonotype itself: A single base separates this from a much larger clone, so it may be a read error. The V gene is TRBV5-8, the J gene TRBJ2-5; D unclear. The CDR3 spans 15 residues. Germline V gene data show CDR1 as SGHTS and CDR2 as YDEGEE. Trimming removed 4 bases at V and 5 bases at J, with 18 bases between. The CDR3 bases are TGTGCCAGCAGCAACGCGAGGCCCTGGGCGGAGACCCAGTACTTC. Amino acids: CASSNARPWAETQYF.

Many counts were recorded for this clonotype. The chain combines TRBV5-5 with TRBJ1-1; 7 bases map to TRBD1. The CDR3 sequence is 16 residues long. With 0 bases clipped from V and 6 bases from J, the junction kept 11 bases outside the gene matches. Germline V gene data show CDR1 as SGHKS and CDR2 as YYEKEE (reference sequence). CDR3: CASSLVIRGGDAEAFF. CDR3 bases: TGTGCCAGCAGCTTGGTAATAAGAGGGGGCGATGCTGAAGCTTTCTTT.

This clonotype was observed a handful of times. This sequence joins TRBV10-3 and TRBJ2-3; D is unclear. Trimming cost V 8 bases and J 3 bases, with 18 bases left between them. Germline V gene sequence: CDR1 ENHRY, CDR2 SYGVKD. The CDR3 length is 15 residues. CDR3 bases: TGTGCCATCCAAGCCGAGCCTGACCGTACAGATACGCAGTATTTT. This sequence encodes CAIQAEPDRTDTQYF.

This clonotype was picked up many times. The gene calls are TRBV10-3 and TRBJ1-3; D gene ambiguous. Between the trimmed V and J ends, which lost 0 bases and 3 bases, there was a span of 12 bases. Germline V gives CDR1 ENHRY, CDR2 SYGVKD. The CDR3 extends over 16 amino acids. CDR3 sequence (DNA): TGTGCCATCAGTGAGTCAAGGCGCCCGGATGGAAACACCATATATTTT. Translating gives CAISESRRPDGNTIYF.

This clonotype was observed many times. V gene TRBV19 combines with J gene TRBJ2-1; weak D call: TRBD1 (5 bases). Germline V gene lookup returns CDR1 LNHDA and CDR2 SQIVND (reference sequence). Trimming removed 1 base at V and 6 bases at J, with 7 bases between. The CDR3 runs to 13 residues. The CDR3: CASSIVGANEQFF. The CDR3 bases are TGTGCCAGTAGTATAGTAGGGGCCAATGAGCAGTTCTTC.

This clonotype was seen at least ten times. The V and J genes are TRBV6-6 and TRBJ1-5, with D unclear. The V gene lost 2 bases and the J gene lost 2 bases, with 13 bases spanning the gap. Germline V gene sequence: CDR1 MNHNY, CDR2 SVGAGI (reference sequence). The CDR3 has 16 amino acids. The CDR3 reads CASSYRAESGNQPQHF. The CDR3 DNA is TGTGCCAGCAGTTACAGGGCAGAGTCGGGCAATCAGCCCCAGCATTTT.

This clonotype was detected many times. The J gene is TRBJ2-7, the V gene TRBV3-1; possibly TRBD2 for D (6 bases). The CDR3 covers 16 residues. Germline-derived CDR1 and CDR2 are LGHDT and YNNKEL (reference sequence). V gave up 2 bases and J gave up 2 bases, with 16 bases separating them. For the CDR3, the DNA is TGTGCCAGCAGCCAAAGTAACGCGGGGTTCGCCTACGAGCAGTACTTC. This encodes CASSQSNAGFAYEQYF.

The table lists this clonotype with many counts. The chain couples TRBV28 to TRBJ2-7; 12 nucleotides align to TRBD1. The CDR3 spans 15 residues. Germline CDR1 is MDHEN and CDR2 is SYDVKM. V lost 5 bases, J lost 6 bases, and 8 bases stayed unmatched. The CDR3 DNA reads TGTGCCAGCAGTCTAACCGGGACAGGGGGCTCCGAGCAGTACTTC. It translates to CASSLTGTGGSEQYF.

The rearrangement joins TRBV6-6 to TRBJ1-5, with TRBD1 matching 8 bases. Trimming removed 5 bases from V and 0 bases from J; junction bases left unmatched: 6. The germline gives CDR1 MNHNY, CDR2 SVGAGI (reference sequence). The CDR3 has 16 amino acids. The CDR3, as DNA: TGTGCCAGCAGTCACCAGGGACAGGTTAGCAATCAGCCCCAGCATTTT. Translation: CASSHQGQVSNQPQHF.

Ten or more counts support this clonotype. This chain uses TRBV7-9 with TRBJ1-2; tentatively, D is TRBD1 (6 bases). The CDR3 extends over 15 amino acids. V was shortened by 2 bases and J by 6 bases, with 16 bases between the two germline ends. Germline loops: CDR1 SEHNR, CDR2 FQNEAQ (reference sequence). The CDR3 DNA is TGTGCCAGCAGCTTATCGAATACAGGGCCTAATGGCTACACCTTC. Translating gives CASSLSNTGPNGYTF.

This clonotype was detected ten times or more. The chain uses TRBV2 and TRBJ1-5; TRBD1 is a possible D gene (5 bases). Germline lookup yields CDR1 SNHLY and CDR2 FYNNEI. This CDR3 contains 15 residues. V was trimmed by 7 bases and J by 5 bases, leaving 18 bases between them. CDR3 nucleotides: TGTGCCAGCACTTTCCGACAGACAAACGATCAGCCCCAGCATTTT. It specifies CASTFRQTNDQPQHF. Full variable domain (rest looked up from reference TRBV2 and TRBJ1-5): EPEVTQTPSHQVTQMGQEVILRCVPISNHLYFYWYRQILGQKVEFLVSFYNNEISEKSEIFDDQFSVERPDGSNFTLKIRSTKLEDSAMYFCASTFRQTNDQPQHFGDGTRLSIL.

This clonotype was recorded at least ten times. V and J are TRBV7-9 and TRBJ2-7, with D uncertain. V was clipped by 4 bases and J by 3 bases, with 4 bases between them. This CDR3 is built from 11 residues. CDR1 and CDR2 (germline): SEHNR, FQNEAQ (reference sequence). Here the CDR3 DNA reads TGTGCCAGCAGCTATAACTACGAGCAGTACTTC. Residues: CASSYNYEQYF.

This clonotype was observed at least ten times. This chain links TRBV19 with TRBJ1-5, with D unresolved. Trimming pared 5 bases from V and 2 bases from J, leaving 16 bases between. The germline gives CDR1 LNHDA, CDR2 SQIVND (reference sequence). The CDR3 has 16 residues. The CDR3 coding sequence is TGTGCCAGTAGTTTCTCGAACCACCTCGGCAATCAGCCCCAGCATTTT. It specifies CASSFSNHLGNQPQHF.

The chain combines TRBV20-1 with TRBJ1-5; weak D call: TRBD1 (5 bases). This CDR3 has 15 residues. Trimming cost V 0 bases and J 0 bases, with 9 bases left between them. Germline CDR1 DFQATT, CDR2 SNEGSKA (reference sequence). The CDR3 DNA reads as TGCAGTGCTAGAGATTGGGGCTATAGCAATCAGCCCCAGCATTTT. This gives the protein CSARDWGYSNQPQHF.